Shown below are 29 T cell receptor beta chains from a single sample sequenced in a study of tumor-infiltrating lymphocytes in oesophageal squamous cell carcinoma. TCRdb re-called the PCR reads through MiXCR, storing one row per CDR3 protein. The table includes about 14,000 distinct CDR3 sequences, roughly 47% detected once. The sample consisted of blood. The origin of the receptors is a male donor with esophageal squamous cell carcinoma.

The V gene is TRBV7-8, the J gene TRBJ1-2; 8 nucleotides align to TRBD1. The CDR3 sequence is 15 residues long. The germline V gene encodes CDR1 SGHVS and CDR2 FQNEAQ. With V trimmed by 5 bases and J by 4 bases, 9 bases remained unmatched. The CDR3, as DNA: TGTGCCAGCAGCGTGACAGGGGAGGGGGCCTATGGCTACACCTTC. Protein product: CASSVTGEGAYGYTF.

There are many counts of this clonotype. The gene calls are TRBV5-5 and TRBJ1-1; no clear D. CDR3 length: 14 residues. Germline CDR1 is SGHKS and CDR2 is YYEKEE (reference sequence). V shed 2 bases and J shed 0 bases, with 8 bases lying between them. In nucleotides, the CDR3 is TGTGCCAGCAGCTTACAGCTAATGAACACTGAAGCTTTCTTT. Translated: CASSLQLMNTEAFF.

By frequency in the sample, this clonotype is medium-sized (0.01 to 0.1%). The CDR3 coding sequence is TGTGCCAGCTCACCGGCGAACTACGAGCAGTACTTC. It encodes CASSPANYEQYF. This sequence joins TRBV7-9 and TRBJ2-7, with D unresolved. Germline V CDR1 and CDR2: SEHNR, FQNEAQ (reference sequence). CDR3 size: 12 residues. With 8 bases removed from V and 3 bases from J, the gap between germline ends came to 11 bases.

The table lists this clonotype with many counts. J is TRBJ2-1 and V is TRBV6-6; 7 bases map to TRBD1. Germline V CDR1 and CDR2: MNHNY, SVGAGI (reference sequence). This CDR3 is 11 amino acids long. V lost 1 base to trimming and J lost 12 bases; unmatched junction nucleotides: 0. This CDR3 reads CASSYYRGQFF. The CDR3 DNA reads as TGTGCCAGCAGTTACTACAGGGGGCAGTTCTTC.

The rearrangement uses TRBV7-6 and TRBJ2-4, with 7 bases identical to TRBD1. Losses at the gene ends were 5 bases for V and 13 bases for J; bases not matched to a gene: 11. This CDR3 comprises 13 residues. The V gene's germline CDR1 is SGHVS and CDR2 FNYEAQ. The CDR3 here is CASSQGDLNEQYF. The CDR3 DNA follows: TGTGCCAGCAGCCAGGGGGACCTCAATGAGCAGTACTTC.

This chain connects TRBV7-9 to TRBJ2-1, with D possibly being TRBD1 (6 bases). The J call is in doubt because the DNA end fits TRBJ2-7 better. The germline gives CDR1 SEHNR, CDR2 FQNEAQ (reference sequence). This CDR3 has 15 residues. DNA of the CDR3: TGTGCCAGCACCCAACCCCAGGGGCTCGGAGGCGAGCAGTACTTC. Encoded protein: CASTQPQGLGGEQYF.

Remarks on this clonotype: The junction does not match germline at one end; this may be a read error. V and J are TRBV19 and TRBJ1-6, with TRBD1 as a possible D gene (5 bases). Germline V gene sequence: CDR1 LNHDA, CDR2 SQIVND (reference sequence). The CDR3 is made up of 16 amino acids. For the CDR3, the DNA is TGTGCCAGTAGTACCGACGACAGCACCCGTAACTACGAGCAGTACTTT. Its protein product is CASSTDDSTRNYEQYF.

This clonotype was seen repeatedly, ten times or more. This sequence may be a read error, since a much larger clone differs from it by one base. The gene calls are TRBV28 and TRBJ2-1; 7 positions match TRBD2. The J call may be faulty, since TRBJ2-7 better matches the DNA end. CDR1 and CDR2 from the germline V gene are MDHEN and SYDVKM. There are 14 residues in the CDR3. The CDR3 region has the DNA TGTGCCAGCAGTGTAATAGGGAGCGGGAATGAGCAGTACTTC. This sequence encodes CASSVIGSGNEQYF.

This clonotype was found a few times. The chain employs TRBV6-6 and TRBJ2-1, with TRBD2 matching 10 bases. In germline, CDR1 is MNHNY, CDR2 SVGAGI (reference sequence). This CDR3 has 19 residues. The trim removed 0 bases at V and 13 bases at J, leaving 21 bases unmatched. CDR3 nucleotides: TGTGCCAGCAGTTACTCAAGCCGGGAGAGCGGGAGGGCGACCCACGGTCAGTTCTTC. Its translation: CASSYSSRESGRATHGQFF.

This clonotype was recorded only once. This clone may be a read error of a much larger clone one base away. V gene TRBV19 combines with J gene TRBJ2-5; TRBD2 aligns across 12 bases. V was clipped by 2 bases and J by 13 bases; unmatched bases: 17. Looked up from germline, CDR1 is LNHDA and CDR2 is SQIVND (reference sequence). This CDR3 comprises 17 residues. CDR3 nucleotide sequence: TGTGCCAGTAGTATAAGGAGACTAGCGGGGGACCCACCCTCCCGGTACTTC. Translation gives CASSIRRLAGDPPSRYF. Full variable domain (remainder filled in from reference TRBV19 and TRBJ2-5): DGGITQSPKYLFRKEGQNVTLSCEQNLNHDAMYWYRQDPGQGLRLIYYSQIVNDFQKGDIAEGYSVSREKKESFPLTVTSAQKNPTAFYLCASSIRRLAGDPPSRYFGPGTRLLVL.

A few counts support this clonotype. This may be a read error: a much more frequent sequence differs by one nucleotide. V is TRBV6-1 and J is TRBJ2-5; D ambiguous. Germline CDR1 reads MNHNS; CDR2 reads SASEGT. The ends were cut back, 6 bases at V and 11 bases at J, with 16 bases in the middle. The CDR3 has 12 amino acids. The CDR3 bases are TGTGCCAGCAGGGATTGGGTCCCTGAGCAGTACTTC. This translates into CASRDWVPEQYF.

This clonotype ranks as medium-sized (0.01 to 0.1%). The V and J genes are TRBV6-6 and TRBJ2-3; 11 nucleotides match TRBD2. The CDR3 has 16 amino acids. Unmatched junction bases numbered 5, after V lost 2 bases and J lost 4 bases. CDR1 is MNHNY, CDR2 SVGAGI, per germline (reference sequence). The chain's CDR3 is CASSYVALAGADTQYF. The CDR3 bases are TGTGCCAGCAGTTACGTCGCACTAGCGGGAGCAGATACGCAGTATTTT.

The chain is built from TRBV7-6 and TRBJ1-1; 10 bases align to TRBD1. CDR3 length equals 19 residues. The V gene end was trimmed by 5 bases and the J gene end by 1 base; junction bases not matched to a gene: 16. Germline V gene sequence: CDR1 SGHVS, CDR2 FNYEAQ. CDR3 region: CASSPSGQGIWGANTEAFF. The CDR3, as DNA: TGTGCCAGCAGCCCCTCGGGACAGGGGATATGGGGGGCGAACACTGAAGCTTTCTTT.

V and J are TRBV12-3 or TRBV12-4 and TRBJ2-4; D is possibly TRBD1 (5 bases). The end of the DNA is better explained by TRBJ2-6, so the J call may be wrong. CDR3 length: 18 residues. CDR3 nucleotide sequence: TGTGCCAGCAGCGATATAGACAGAGTTACAGCTGGGGCCAACGTCCTGACTTTC. Amino acid sequence: CASSDIDRVTAGANVLTF.

The J gene is TRBJ2-2, the V gene TRBV10-3, with TRBD2 matching 10 bases. This CDR3 comprises 14 residues. V lost 9 bases to trimming and J lost 5 bases; unmatched junction nucleotides: 6. Germline CDR1 is ENHRY and CDR2 is SYGVKD. CDR3 sequence reads: CAMTSGRETGELFF. The CDR3 DNA follows: TGTGCCATGACCAGCGGGAGGGAAACCGGGGAGCTGTTTTTT.

This clonotype was observed at least ten times. The J gene is TRBJ2-7, the V gene TRBV28; 8 positions match TRBD2. The CDR3 is 15 amino acids. V was clipped by 3 bases and J by 2 bases; unmatched bases: 6. The germline V gene has CDR1 MDHEN and CDR2 SYDVKM. The chain's CDR3 is CASSFLLAGTYEQYF. For the CDR3, the DNA is TGTGCCAGCAGTTTCCTGCTAGCGGGTACCTACGAGCAGTACTTC.

In its sample, this clonotype is medium-sized. The V and J genes are TRBV11-2 and TRBJ2-1; 8 positions agree with TRBD2. Germline V lookup: CDR1 SGHAT, CDR2 FQNNGV. Trimming cost V 1 base and J 7 bases; bases outside gene matches: 9. The CDR3 totals 16 residues. The CDR3 here is CASSLGLAGEQNEQFF. For the CDR3, the DNA is TGTGCCAGCAGCTTAGGTCTAGCGGGCGAACAGAATGAGCAGTTCTTC.

This clonotype appeared a few times. The chain couples TRBV5-1 to TRBJ1-3; D gene unclear. Trimming removed 4 bases at V and 0 bases at J, with 11 bases between. The length of the CDR3 is 15 residues. CDR1 and CDR2 (germline): SGHRS, YFSETQ. CDR3 nucleotide sequence: TGCGCCAGCAGCCACGGACGGGGCTCTGGAAACACCATATATTTT. Its protein product is CASSHGRGSGNTIYF. Looking up the rest from reference TRBV5-1 and TRBJ1-3 gives the full variable domain: KAGVTQTPRYLIKTRGQQVTLSCSPISGHRSVSWYQQTPGQGLQFLFEYFSETQRNKGNFPGRFSGRQFSNSRSEMNVSTLELGDSALYLCASSHGRGSGNTIYFGEGSWLTVV.

This clonotype was observed once. This rearrangement joins TRBV11-2 to TRBJ2-3; D is perhaps TRBD1 or TRBD2 (6 bases each). Trimming removed 1 base from V and 5 bases from J, with 13 bases in between. This CDR3 comprises 15 residues. The germline CDR1 and CDR2 sequences are SGHAT and FQNNGV. CDR3 in DNA: TGTGCCAGCAGCTTAGTTGGGGGGCGGGAAGATACGCAGTATTTT. Residues: CASSLVGGREDTQYF.

The chain combines TRBV9 with TRBJ2-3, with 9 bases lining up with TRBD1. The J call may be faulty, since TRBJ2-7 better matches the DNA end. The CDR3 runs to 14 residues. The germline V gene has CDR1 SGDLS and CDR2 YYNGEE. Here the CDR3 reads CASSRDRASGEQYF. The CDR3 bases are TGTGCCAGCAGCCGGGACAGGGCATCCGGCGAGCAGTACTTC.

The chain is built from TRBV18 and TRBJ2-5, with 8 nucleotides matching TRBD2. Judging by the DNA end, TRBJ2-1 fits better; the J call may be wrong. This CDR3 region has 14 residues. Germline V gene sequence: CDR1 KGHSH, CDR2 LQKENI. The CDR3 DNA reads TGTGCCAGCTCGTCCCGACTAGCGCGCTACGAGCAGTTCTTC. Translating it yields CASSSRLARYEQFF.

J is TRBJ2-1 and V is TRBV6-2 or TRBV6-3, with 8 bases matching TRBD2. Germline CDR1 reads MNHEY; CDR2 reads SVGEGT. The CDR3 runs to 15 residues. The J segment lost 0 bases and the V segment lost 2 bases, leaving 0 bases of the junction unmatched. CDR3 DNA sequence: TGTGCCAGCAGTTACGGACTAGCCTCCTACAATGAGCAGTTCTTC. Protein product: CASSYGLASYNEQFF.

The chain links TRBV7-2 to TRBJ2-3, with D unresolved. From germline, CDR1 is SGHTA and CDR2 FQGNSA. The CDR3 runs to 13 residues. Between the trimmed V and J ends, which lost 4 bases and 9 bases, there was a span of 14 bases. DNA for the CDR3: TGTGCCAGCAGCTCCCAACCCTTCCGGACGCAGTATTTT. Amino acids: CASSSQPFRTQYF.

The chain employs TRBV7-3 and TRBJ2-3; the D is unclear. This CDR3 has 13 residues. The V gene lost 5 bases and the J gene lost 3 bases, with 9 bases spanning the gap. Germline V CDR1 and CDR2: SGHTA, FQGTGA. CDR3 region: CASSPYVTDTQYF. The DNA of the CDR3 is TGTGCCAGCAGCCCCTACGTGACAGATACGCAGTATTTT. Variable domain in full (rest from reference TRBV7-3 and TRBJ2-3): GAGVSQTPSNKVTEKGKYVELRCDPISGHTALYWYRQSLGQGPEFLIYFQGTGAADDSGLPNDRFFAVRPEGSVSTLKIQRTERGDSAVYLCASSPYVTDTQYFGPGTRLTVL.

This clonotype was detected only a few times. The rearrangement joins TRBV7-2 to TRBJ2-1; possibly TRBD1 for D (5 bases). The CDR3 consists of 13 residues. V lost 5 bases and J lost 3, with 8 bases in between. Germline V gene sequence: CDR1 SGHTA, CDR2 FQGNSA. CDR3 DNA sequence: TGTGCCAGCAGCATAGGACACTACAATGAGCAGTTCTTC. Translation: CASSIGHYNEQFF. The whole variable domain, filled in from reference TRBV7-2 and TRBJ2-1, reads GAGVSQSPSNKVTEKGKDVELRCDPISGHTALYWYRQSLGQGLEFLIYFQGNSAPDKSGLPSDRFSAERTGGSVSTLTIQRTQQEDSAVYLCASSIGHYNEQFFGPGTRLTVL.

Comment on this clonotype: A much larger clone differs from this one at a single base, so this may be a read error. The chain joins TRBV3-1 to TRBJ2-1; D ambiguous. CDR1 is LGHDT and CDR2 is YNNKEL in the germline V gene (reference sequence). The CDR3 totals 15 residues. In nucleotides, the CDR3 is TGTGTCAGCAGCCAAGATCTGAGGCTCTACAATGAGCAGTTCTTC. Translation: CVSSQDLRLYNEQFF.

The J gene is TRBJ2-1, the V gene TRBV11-2; D may be TRBD1 (6 bases). Trimming shortened V by 4 bases and J by 1 base, and 11 bases separated the two germline ends. Looked up from germline, CDR1 is SGHAT and CDR2 is FQNNGV. The CDR3 is 15 residues long. CDR3 in amino acids: CASSSRGVSYNEQFF. Written as DNA, the CDR3 is TGTGCCAGCAGCTCCAGGGGAGTGTCCTACAATGAGCAGTTCTTC.

This rearrangement joins TRBV7-8 to TRBJ2-5, with 9 bases matching TRBD2. In germline, CDR1 is SGHVS, CDR2 FQNEAQ. This CDR3 has 16 amino acids. V dropped 1 base and J dropped 0; count of bases not matched to a gene: 3. The CDR3 spells CASSLGVAGDQETQYF. In DNA form, the CDR3 reads TGTGCCAGCAGCTTAGGGGTAGCGGGAGACCAAGAGACCCAGTACTTC.

The CDR3 reads CASSSGEIGNTIYF. The CDR3 coding sequence is TGTGCCAGCAGCTCAGGGGAGATAGGAAACACCATATATTTT. The chain uses TRBV27 and TRBJ1-3; a weak D match, TRBD1 (6 bases). Germline V gene lookup returns CDR1 MNHEY and CDR2 SMNVEV (reference sequence). The ends were cut back, 6 bases at V and 4 bases at J, with 13 bases in the middle. There are 14 residues in the CDR3.